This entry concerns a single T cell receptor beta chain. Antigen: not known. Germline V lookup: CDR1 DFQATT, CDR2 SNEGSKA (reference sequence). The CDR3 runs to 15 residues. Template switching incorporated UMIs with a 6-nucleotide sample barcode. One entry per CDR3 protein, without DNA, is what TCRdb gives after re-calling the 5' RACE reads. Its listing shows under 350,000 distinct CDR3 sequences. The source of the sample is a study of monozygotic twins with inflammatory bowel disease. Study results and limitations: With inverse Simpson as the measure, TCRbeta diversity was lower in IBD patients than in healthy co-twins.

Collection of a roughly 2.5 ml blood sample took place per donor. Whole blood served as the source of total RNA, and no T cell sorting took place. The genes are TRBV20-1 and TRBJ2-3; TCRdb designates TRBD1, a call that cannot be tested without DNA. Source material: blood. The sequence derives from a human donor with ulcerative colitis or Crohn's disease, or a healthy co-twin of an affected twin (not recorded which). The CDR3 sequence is CSANPGTGGGDTQYF.